The next 22 T cell receptor beta chains were all read from a single sample in a study of blood T cell repertoires in COVID-19. Clones were sequenced by immunoSEQ multiplex PCR, and TCRdb holds only the in-frame ones, with some missing. The data contain more than 80,000 clones, around 78% of them singletons. The sequencing sample was made of peripheral blood. Receptor source: an older man with COVID-19, enrolled during active disease.

V usage is TRBV5-1 and J usage is TRBJ1-6, with 7 nucleotides matching TRBD1. The CDR3 consists of 14 residues. In germline, CDR1 is SGHRS, CDR2 YFSETQ. J was trimmed by 10 bases and V by 3 bases; bases with no gene match: 7. DNA of the CDR3: TGCGCCAGCAGCTATGACAGGGTACCGTCACCCCTCCACTTT. Amino acids: CASSYDRVPSPLHF.

V is TRBV4-2 and J is TRBJ2-1; 8 bases line up with TRBD2. The CDR3 has 14 residues. Germline assignment: CDR1 LGHNA and CDR2 YNFKEQ. V lost 4 bases and J lost 4; bases outside the gene matches: 3. The CDR3 sequence: CASSPAGAYNEQFF. DNA for the CDR3: TGTGCCAGCAGCCCAGCGGGAGCTTACAATGAGCAGTTCTTC.

The chain has TRBV7-9 and TRBJ2-7; D uncertain. The germline V gene encodes CDR1 SEHNR and CDR2 FQNEAQ (reference sequence). The length of the CDR3 is 14 residues. The ends were cut back, 5 bases at V and 2 bases at J, with 13 bases in the middle. CDR3 sequence: CASSRESIAYEQYF. CDR3 coding DNA: TGTGCCAGCAGCCGTGAGAGCATTGCCTACGAGCAGTACTTC. The full variable domain, with the rest looked up from reference TRBV7-9 and TRBJ2-7, is DTGVSQNPRHKITKRGQNVTFRCDPISEHNRLYWYRQTLGQGPEFLTYFQNEAQLEKSRLLSDRFSAERPKGSFSTLEIQRTEQGDSAMYLCASSRESIAYEQYFGPGTRLTVT.

The chain uses TRBV7-8 and TRBJ1-4, with a tentative D call TRBD1 (6 bases). Trimming took 1 base from V and 6 from J, leaving 15 bases between them. The CDR3 extends over 16 amino acids. Per the germline V gene, CDR1 is SGHVS and CDR2 is FQNEAQ. CDR3 bases: TGTGCCAGCAGCTTAGGGGCAGCAGGGGCGGATGAAAAACTGTTTTTT. Protein: CASSLGAAGADEKLFF.

Here the CDR3 DNA reads TGTGCCATCAGTGAGAGGAAGGCCCGGGCAGATACGCAGTATTTT. It codes for CAISERKARADTQYF. The chain joins TRBV10-3 to TRBJ2-3; unclear D gene. CDR1 and CDR2 (germline): ENHRY, SYGVKD. The V and J ends lost 2 bases and 4 bases respectively, with 13 bases between them. The CDR3 length is 15 residues.

This clone is a singleton in its sample. CDR3 region: CASVGHTSGNTIYF. The CDR3 coding sequence is TGTGCCAGCGTGGGACACACCTCTGGAAACACCATATATTTT. The genes are TRBV2 and TRBJ1-3; weak D call: TRBD1 (6 bases). V lost 8 bases and J 0 bases, leaving 11 bases between the germline ends. The germline V gene encodes CDR1 SNHLY and CDR2 FYNNEI. The CDR3 sequence is 14 residues long. The entire variable domain, with the rest obtained from reference TRBV2 and TRBJ1-3, is as follows: EPEVTQTPSHQVTQMGQEVILRCVPISNHLYFYWYRQILGQKVEFLVSFYNNEISEKSEIFDDQFSVERPDGSNFTLKIRSTKLEDSAMYFCASVGHTSGNTIYFGEGSWLTVV.

There are a few counts of this clone. The chain recombines TRBV9 with TRBJ2-1; possible D gene TRBD2, 5 bases. The CDR3 covers 15 residues. Germline V lookup: CDR1 SGDLS, CDR2 YYNGEE. Trimming left V 5 bases short and J 1 base short, with 13 bases between. The CDR3 reads CASSHATGSYNEQFF. In DNA, the CDR3 is TGTGCCAGCAGTCATGCAACGGGGTCCTACAATGAGCAGTTCTTC.

The chain links TRBV7-9 to TRBJ2-1, with 7 bases lining up with TRBD2. This CDR3 has 14 residues. After removal of 5 bases from V and 7 bases from J, the junction contained 8 bases not matched to a gene. CDR1 and CDR2 (germline): SEHNR, FQNEAQ (reference sequence). Here the CDR3 DNA reads TGTGCCAGCAGCCTTAGCGGGTATGCGAATGAGCAGTTCTTC. Translating it yields CASSLSGYANEQFF.

CDR3 nucleotide sequence: TGCAGCGCCCAGGACAGGGGGCGCGATAACGGCTACACCTTC. It yields the protein CSAQDRGRDNGYTF. This chain links TRBV29-1 with TRBJ1-2; 11 bases line up with TRBD1. V was clipped by 7 bases and J by 8 bases; unmatched bases: 12. Germline CDR1 SQVTM, CDR2 ANQGSEA. This CDR3 region has 14 residues.

This sequence joins TRBV24-1 and TRBJ1-5; D unclear. The CDR3 is made up of 15 amino acids. Trimming stripped 2 bases from V and 7 bases from J, with 14 bases between. Germline V CDR1 and CDR2: KGHDR, SFDVKD. The CDR3 loop is CATSDSSWTGQPQHF. CDR3 sequence (DNA): TGTGCCACCAGTGATTCCTCTTGGACGGGACAGCCCCAGCATTTT.

The chain employs TRBV5-1 and TRBJ2-7, with 8 bases identical to TRBD1. CDR3 length: 13 residues. The V and J ends lost 1 base and 5 bases, in that order; junction bases with no gene match: 2. The germline V gene has CDR1 SGHRS and CDR2 YFSETQ. The CDR3 sequence: CASSLQGAHEQYF. The CDR3 coding sequence is TGCGCCAGCAGCTTGCAGGGGGCCCACGAGCAGTACTTC.

This clone was recorded once. The gene calls are TRBV14 and TRBJ2-1; D remains ambiguous. Trimming shortened V by 0 bases and J by 7 bases, and 10 bases separated the two germline ends. This CDR3 region has 14 residues. The V gene's germline CDR1 is SGHDN and CDR2 FVKESK. The CDR3, as DNA: TGTGCCAGCAGCCAAGAGCCGGGTGGGAATGAGCAGTTCTTC. This encodes CASSQEPGGNEQFF.

The chain joins TRBV6-5 to TRBJ2-7, with D unclear. The CDR3 extends over 14 amino acids. V was clipped by 4 bases and J by 7 bases, with 17 bases between them. From germline, CDR1 is MNHEY and CDR2 SVGAGI. The CDR3 loop reads CASSSGGLLDEQYF. CDR3 DNA sequence: TGTGCCAGCAGTTCCGGTGGGCTCCTGGATGAGCAGTACTTC.

The rearrangement joins TRBV18 to TRBJ2-7; a possible D gene is TRBD1 (6 bases). CDR1 is KGHSH, CDR2 LQKENI, per germline. The CDR3 contains 12 residues. Trimming left V 6 bases short and J 0 bases short, with 6 bases between. The CDR3 sequence: CASSDSSYEQYF. CDR3 DNA: TGTGCCAGCTCGGACAGCTCCTACGAGCAGTACTTC.

The chain combines TRBV4-1 with TRBJ2-7; TRBD1 might be the D (5 bases). The germline V gene encodes CDR1 MGHRA and CDR2 YSYEKL. The germline V and J ends were trimmed by 1 base and 0 bases, with 10 bases remaining between them. This CDR3 has 15 amino acids. As DNA, the CDR3 is TGCGCCAGCAGCCAAGGGGGCGGCCTCTCCTACGAGCAGTACTTC. Amino acids: CASSQGGGLSYEQYF.

The chain links TRBV28 to TRBJ2-3; 7 bases are a match to TRBD1. Trimming took 4 bases from V and 3 from J; bases not matched to a gene: 7. Germline CDR1 MDHEN, CDR2 SYDVKM. This CDR3 has 15 amino acids. The CDR3 loop is CASSSHEGATDTQYF. The CDR3 nucleotides read TGTGCCAGCAGTTCTCACGAGGGGGCAACAGATACGCAGTATTTT.

The V gene is TRBV4-3, the J gene TRBJ2-3; D uncertain. Between the trimmed V and J ends, which lost 1 base and 3 bases, there was a span of 5 bases. The CDR3 has 13 amino acids. Per germline, CDR1 LGHNA and CDR2 YSLEER. Here the CDR3 DNA reads TGCGCCAGCAGCCAAGCCATGACAGATACGCAGTATTTT. It translates to CASSQAMTDTQYF.

This clone came up a few times. CDR3 region: CASSGPGGNQETQYF. Written as DNA, the CDR3 is TGTGCCAGCAGTGGACCTGGCGGGAACCAAGAGACCCAGTACTTC. The V and J genes are TRBV2 and TRBJ2-5; maybe TRBD2 (6 bases). V was shortened by 4 bases and J by 0 bases, with 12 bases between the two germline ends. The length of the CDR3 is 15 residues. CDR1 and CDR2 (germline): SNHLY, FYNNEI.

The chain links TRBV11-3 to TRBJ2-3; 7 nucleotides match TRBD2. This CDR3 comprises 13 residues. The germline V gene has CDR1 SGHNT and CDR2 YENEEA. With 4 bases clipped from V and 3 bases from J, the junction kept 1 base outside the gene matches. The CDR3 DNA reads as TGTGCCAGCAGCTGGGGGGGGACAGATACGCAGTATTTT. It is translated as CASSWGGTDTQYF.

The chain employs TRBV7-6 and TRBJ1-1; TRBD1 aligns across 7 bases. V was clipped by 1 base and J by 11 bases; unmatched bases: 7. CDR1 is SGHVS and CDR2 is FNYEAQ in the germline V gene. The CDR3 totals 13 residues. In nucleotides, the CDR3 is TGTGCCAGCAGCTTAGATAGGGGGCTTGACGCTTTCTTT. Translated, it gives CASSLDRGLDAFF.

As for this clone: Different DNA sequences within this sample yield the same CDR3. The rearrangement links TRBV7-2 to TRBJ2-5; TRBD1 matches 7 bases. The CDR3 is 18 residues long. Per germline, CDR1 SGHTA and CDR2 FQGNSA. V trimming: 6 bases; J trimming: 0 bases; junction bases outside the gene matches: 16. CDR3 protein: CASRLTGTAQGYQETQYF. The CDR3 DNA is TGTGCCAGCAGACTCACCGGGACAGCCCAAGGATACCAAGAGACCCAGTACTTC.

The genes are TRBV18 and TRBJ2-7; the match to TRBD2 covers 11 bases. Losses at the gene ends were 3 bases for V and 6 bases for J; bases not matched to a gene: 1. This CDR3 has 13 residues. Germline lookup yields CDR1 KGHSH and CDR2 LQKENI. CDR3 in amino acids: CASSPLAGGEQYF. The CDR3 DNA is TGTGCCAGCTCACCGCTAGCGGGAGGCGAGCAGTACTTC.